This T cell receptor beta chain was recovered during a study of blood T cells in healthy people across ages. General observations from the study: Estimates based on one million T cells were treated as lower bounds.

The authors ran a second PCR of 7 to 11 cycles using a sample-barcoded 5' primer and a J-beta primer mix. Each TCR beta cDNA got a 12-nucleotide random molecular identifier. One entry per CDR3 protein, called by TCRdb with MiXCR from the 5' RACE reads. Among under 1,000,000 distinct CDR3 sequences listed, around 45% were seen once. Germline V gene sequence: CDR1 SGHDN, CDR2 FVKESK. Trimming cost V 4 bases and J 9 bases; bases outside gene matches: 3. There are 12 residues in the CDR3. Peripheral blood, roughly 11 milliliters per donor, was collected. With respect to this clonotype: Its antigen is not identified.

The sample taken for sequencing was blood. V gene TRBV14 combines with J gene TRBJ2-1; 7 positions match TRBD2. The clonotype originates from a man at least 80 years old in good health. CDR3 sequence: CASSPREGEQFF. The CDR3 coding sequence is TGTGCCAGCAGCCCCAGGGAGGGTGAGCAGTTCTTC.